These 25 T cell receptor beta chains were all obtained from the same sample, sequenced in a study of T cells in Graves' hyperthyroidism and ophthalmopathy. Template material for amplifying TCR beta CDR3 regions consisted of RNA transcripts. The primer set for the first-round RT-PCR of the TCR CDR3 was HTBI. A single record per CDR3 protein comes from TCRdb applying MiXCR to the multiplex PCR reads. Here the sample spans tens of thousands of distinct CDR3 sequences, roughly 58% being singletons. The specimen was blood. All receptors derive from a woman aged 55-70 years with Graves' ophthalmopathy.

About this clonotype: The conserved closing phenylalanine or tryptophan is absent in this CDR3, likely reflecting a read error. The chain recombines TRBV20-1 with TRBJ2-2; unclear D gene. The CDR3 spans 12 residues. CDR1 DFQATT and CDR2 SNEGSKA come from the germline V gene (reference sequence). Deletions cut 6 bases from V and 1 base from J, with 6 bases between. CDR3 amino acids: CSAVENTGELFI. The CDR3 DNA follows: TGCAGTGCAGTCGAGAACACCGGGGAGCTGTTTATT.

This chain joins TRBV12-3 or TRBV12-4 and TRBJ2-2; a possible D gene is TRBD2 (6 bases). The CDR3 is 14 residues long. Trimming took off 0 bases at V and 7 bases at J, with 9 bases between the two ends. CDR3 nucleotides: TGTGCCAGCAGTTTAGCGGGGGGTAGCGGGGAGCTGTTTTTT. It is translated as CASSLAGGSGELFF.

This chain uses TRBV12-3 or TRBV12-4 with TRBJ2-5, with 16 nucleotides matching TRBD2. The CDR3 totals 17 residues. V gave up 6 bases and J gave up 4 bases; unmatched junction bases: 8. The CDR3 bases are TGTGCCAGCAGCTCGGGACTAGCGGGGGGGTTCGCAGAGACCCAGTACTTC. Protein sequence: CASSSGLAGGFAETQYF.

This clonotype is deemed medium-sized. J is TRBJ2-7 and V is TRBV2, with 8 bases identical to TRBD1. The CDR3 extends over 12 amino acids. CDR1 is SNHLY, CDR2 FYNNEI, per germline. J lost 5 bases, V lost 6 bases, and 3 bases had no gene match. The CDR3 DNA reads TGTGCCAGCAGGACAGGGGTTCACGAGCAGTACTTC. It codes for CASRTGVHEQYF.

Here the CDR3 reads CSATWTSGAEHF. Here the CDR3 DNA reads TGCAGTGCTACCTGGACTAGCGGGGCGGAGCATTTT. The chain links TRBV20-1 to TRBJ1-5, with D possibly being TRBD1 (5 bases). CDR1 is DFQATT and CDR2 is SNEGSKA in the germline V gene (reference sequence). V lost 4 bases and J lost 14, with 18 bases in between. This CDR3 spans 12 amino acids.

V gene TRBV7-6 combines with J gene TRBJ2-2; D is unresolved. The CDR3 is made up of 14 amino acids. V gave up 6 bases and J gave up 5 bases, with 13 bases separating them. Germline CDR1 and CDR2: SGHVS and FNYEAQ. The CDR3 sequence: CASSGEWNTGELFF. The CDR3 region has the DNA TGTGCCAGCAGTGGAGAGTGGAATACCGGGGAGCTGTTTTTT.

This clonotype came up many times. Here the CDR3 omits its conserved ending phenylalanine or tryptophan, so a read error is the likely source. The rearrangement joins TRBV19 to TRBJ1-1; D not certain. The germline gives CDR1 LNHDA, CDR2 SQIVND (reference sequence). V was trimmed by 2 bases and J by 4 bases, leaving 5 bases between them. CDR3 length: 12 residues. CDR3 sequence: CASSIPPTEAFL. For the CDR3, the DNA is TGTGCCAGTAGTATACCCCCCACTGAAGCTTTCCTT.

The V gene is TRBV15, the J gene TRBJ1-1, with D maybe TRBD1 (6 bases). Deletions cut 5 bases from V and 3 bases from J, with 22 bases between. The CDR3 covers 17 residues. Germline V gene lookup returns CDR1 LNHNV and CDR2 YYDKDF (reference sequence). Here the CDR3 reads CATSGGEGRGAYTEAFF. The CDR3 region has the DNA TGTGCCACCAGCGGGGGCGAGGGACGGGGGGCCTACACTGAAGCTTTCTTT.

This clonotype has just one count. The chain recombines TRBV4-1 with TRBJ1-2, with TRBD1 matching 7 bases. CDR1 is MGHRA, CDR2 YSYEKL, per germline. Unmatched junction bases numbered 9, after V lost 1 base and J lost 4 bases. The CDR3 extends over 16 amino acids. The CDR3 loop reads CASSQALTGNGYGYTF. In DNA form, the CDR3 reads TGCGCCAGCAGCCAAGCGTTGACAGGGAACGGCTATGGCTACACCTTC.

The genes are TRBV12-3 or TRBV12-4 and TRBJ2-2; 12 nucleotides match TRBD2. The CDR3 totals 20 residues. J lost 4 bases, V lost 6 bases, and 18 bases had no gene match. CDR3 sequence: CASRAGLAGLMATSTGELFF. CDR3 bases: TGTGCCAGCAGGGCGGGACTAGCGGGCTTAATGGCGACGAGCACCGGGGAGCTGTTTTTT.

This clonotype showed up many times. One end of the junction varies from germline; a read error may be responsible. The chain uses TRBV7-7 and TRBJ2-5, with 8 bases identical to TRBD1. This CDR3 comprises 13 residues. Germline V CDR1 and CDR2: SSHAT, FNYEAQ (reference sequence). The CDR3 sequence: CASSSDRAGTQYF. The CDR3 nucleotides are TGTGCTAGCAGTTCGGACAGGGCTGGGACCCAGTACTTC.

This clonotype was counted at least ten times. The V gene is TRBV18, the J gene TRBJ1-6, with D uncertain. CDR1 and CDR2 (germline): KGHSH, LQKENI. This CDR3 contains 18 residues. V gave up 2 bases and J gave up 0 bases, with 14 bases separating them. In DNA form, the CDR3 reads TGTGCCAGCTCACCAACGTCCACGGGAAGCTCCTATAATTCACCCCTCCACTTT. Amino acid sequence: CASSPTSTGSSYNSPLHF.

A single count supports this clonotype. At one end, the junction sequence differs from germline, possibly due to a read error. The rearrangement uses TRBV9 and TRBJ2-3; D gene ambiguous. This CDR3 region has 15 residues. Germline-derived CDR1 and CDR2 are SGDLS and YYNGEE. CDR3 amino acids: CASSVRNMHTVTQYF. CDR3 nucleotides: TGTGCCAGCAGCGTACGGAACATGCACACAGTTACGCAGTATTTT. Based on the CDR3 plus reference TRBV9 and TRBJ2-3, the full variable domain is DSGVTQTPKHLITATGQRVTLRCSPRSGDLSVYWYQQSLDQGLQFLIQYYNGEERAKGNILERFSAQQFPDLHSELNLSSLELGDSALYFCASSVRNMHTVTQYFGPGTRLTVL.

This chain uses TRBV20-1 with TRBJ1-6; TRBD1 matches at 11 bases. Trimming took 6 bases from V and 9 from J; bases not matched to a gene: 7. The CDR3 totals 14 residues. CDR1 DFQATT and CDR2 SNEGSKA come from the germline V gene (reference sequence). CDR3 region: CSASRTGGGSPLHF. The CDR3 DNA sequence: TGCAGTGCGAGCCGGACAGGGGGCGGTTCACCCCTCCACTTT.

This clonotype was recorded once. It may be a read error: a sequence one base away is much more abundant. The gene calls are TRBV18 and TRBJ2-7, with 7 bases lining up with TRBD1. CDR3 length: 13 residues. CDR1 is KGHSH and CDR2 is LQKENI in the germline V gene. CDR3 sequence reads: CASPPGDRYEQYF. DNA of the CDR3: TGTGCCAGCCCACCCGGGGACAGATACGAGCAGTACTTC.

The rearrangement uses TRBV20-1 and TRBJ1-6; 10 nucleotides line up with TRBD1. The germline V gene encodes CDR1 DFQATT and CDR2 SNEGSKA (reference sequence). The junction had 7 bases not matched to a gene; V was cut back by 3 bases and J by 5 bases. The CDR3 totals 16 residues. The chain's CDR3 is CSASVMGTGDNSPLHF. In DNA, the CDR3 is TGCAGTGCTAGTGTTATGGGGACAGGGGATAATTCACCCCTCCACTTT.

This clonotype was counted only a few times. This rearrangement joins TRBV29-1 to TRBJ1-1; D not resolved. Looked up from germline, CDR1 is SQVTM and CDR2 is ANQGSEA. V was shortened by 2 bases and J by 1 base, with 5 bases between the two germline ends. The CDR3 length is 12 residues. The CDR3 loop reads CSVETGNTEAFF. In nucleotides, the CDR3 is TGCAGCGTTGAAACGGGGAACACTGAAGCTTTCTTT.

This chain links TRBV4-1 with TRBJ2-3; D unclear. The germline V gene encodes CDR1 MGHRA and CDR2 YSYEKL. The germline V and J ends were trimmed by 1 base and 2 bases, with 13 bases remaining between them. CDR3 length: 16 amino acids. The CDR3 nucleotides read TGCGCCAGCAGCCAAGGGGGTCAGTCTTTCACAGATACGCAGTATTTT. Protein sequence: CASSQGGQSFTDTQYF.

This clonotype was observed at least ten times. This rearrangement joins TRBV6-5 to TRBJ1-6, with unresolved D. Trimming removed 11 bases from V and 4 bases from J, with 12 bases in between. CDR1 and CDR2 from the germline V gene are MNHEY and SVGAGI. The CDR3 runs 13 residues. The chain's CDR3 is CAHSLGYNSPLHF. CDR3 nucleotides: TGTGCCCATTCATTGGGGTATAATTCACCCCTCCACTTT.

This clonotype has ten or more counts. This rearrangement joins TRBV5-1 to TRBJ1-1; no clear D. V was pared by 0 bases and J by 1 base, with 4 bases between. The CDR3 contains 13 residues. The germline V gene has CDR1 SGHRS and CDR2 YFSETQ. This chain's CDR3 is CASSLGPNTEAFF. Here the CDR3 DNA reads TGCGCCAGCAGCTTGGGACCGAACACTGAAGCTTTCTTT.

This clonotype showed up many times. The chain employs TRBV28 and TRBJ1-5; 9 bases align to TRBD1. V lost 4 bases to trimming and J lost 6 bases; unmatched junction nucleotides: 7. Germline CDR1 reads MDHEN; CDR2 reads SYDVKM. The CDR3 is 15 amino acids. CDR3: CASSYTGTGSQPQHF. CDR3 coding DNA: TGTGCCAGCAGTTATACCGGGACAGGGAGTCAGCCCCAGCATTTT.

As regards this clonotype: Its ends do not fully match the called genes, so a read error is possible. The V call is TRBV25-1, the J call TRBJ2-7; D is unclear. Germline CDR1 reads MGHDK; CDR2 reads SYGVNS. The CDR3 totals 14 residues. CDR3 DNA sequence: TGTGCCAGCAGCCCCTTTTTGAGCTCCTACGAGCAGTCCTTC. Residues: CASSPFLSSYEQSF.

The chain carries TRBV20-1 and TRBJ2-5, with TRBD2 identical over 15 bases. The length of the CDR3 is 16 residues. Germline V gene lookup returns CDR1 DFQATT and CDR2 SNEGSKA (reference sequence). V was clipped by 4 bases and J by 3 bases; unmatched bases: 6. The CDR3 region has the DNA TGCAGTGCTACCTGGACTAGCGGGAGGGCGGAAGAGACCCAGTACTTC. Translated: CSATWTSGRAEETQYF.

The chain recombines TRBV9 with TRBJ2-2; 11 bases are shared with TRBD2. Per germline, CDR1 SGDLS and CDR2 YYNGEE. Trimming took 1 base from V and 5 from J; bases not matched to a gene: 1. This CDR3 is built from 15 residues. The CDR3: CASSVLAGGTGELFF. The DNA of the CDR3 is TGTGCCAGCAGCGTACTAGCGGGAGGTACCGGGGAGCTGTTTTTT.

The CDR3: CASSPRGGSNNEQYV. In nucleotides, the CDR3 is TGTGCCAGCAGTCCAAGAGGCGGTAGCAACAATGAGCAGTACGTC. V and J are TRBV12-3 or TRBV12-4 and TRBJ2-7, with D hard to call. V lost 5 bases and J 7 bases, leaving 21 bases between the germline ends. This CDR3 contains 15 residues.